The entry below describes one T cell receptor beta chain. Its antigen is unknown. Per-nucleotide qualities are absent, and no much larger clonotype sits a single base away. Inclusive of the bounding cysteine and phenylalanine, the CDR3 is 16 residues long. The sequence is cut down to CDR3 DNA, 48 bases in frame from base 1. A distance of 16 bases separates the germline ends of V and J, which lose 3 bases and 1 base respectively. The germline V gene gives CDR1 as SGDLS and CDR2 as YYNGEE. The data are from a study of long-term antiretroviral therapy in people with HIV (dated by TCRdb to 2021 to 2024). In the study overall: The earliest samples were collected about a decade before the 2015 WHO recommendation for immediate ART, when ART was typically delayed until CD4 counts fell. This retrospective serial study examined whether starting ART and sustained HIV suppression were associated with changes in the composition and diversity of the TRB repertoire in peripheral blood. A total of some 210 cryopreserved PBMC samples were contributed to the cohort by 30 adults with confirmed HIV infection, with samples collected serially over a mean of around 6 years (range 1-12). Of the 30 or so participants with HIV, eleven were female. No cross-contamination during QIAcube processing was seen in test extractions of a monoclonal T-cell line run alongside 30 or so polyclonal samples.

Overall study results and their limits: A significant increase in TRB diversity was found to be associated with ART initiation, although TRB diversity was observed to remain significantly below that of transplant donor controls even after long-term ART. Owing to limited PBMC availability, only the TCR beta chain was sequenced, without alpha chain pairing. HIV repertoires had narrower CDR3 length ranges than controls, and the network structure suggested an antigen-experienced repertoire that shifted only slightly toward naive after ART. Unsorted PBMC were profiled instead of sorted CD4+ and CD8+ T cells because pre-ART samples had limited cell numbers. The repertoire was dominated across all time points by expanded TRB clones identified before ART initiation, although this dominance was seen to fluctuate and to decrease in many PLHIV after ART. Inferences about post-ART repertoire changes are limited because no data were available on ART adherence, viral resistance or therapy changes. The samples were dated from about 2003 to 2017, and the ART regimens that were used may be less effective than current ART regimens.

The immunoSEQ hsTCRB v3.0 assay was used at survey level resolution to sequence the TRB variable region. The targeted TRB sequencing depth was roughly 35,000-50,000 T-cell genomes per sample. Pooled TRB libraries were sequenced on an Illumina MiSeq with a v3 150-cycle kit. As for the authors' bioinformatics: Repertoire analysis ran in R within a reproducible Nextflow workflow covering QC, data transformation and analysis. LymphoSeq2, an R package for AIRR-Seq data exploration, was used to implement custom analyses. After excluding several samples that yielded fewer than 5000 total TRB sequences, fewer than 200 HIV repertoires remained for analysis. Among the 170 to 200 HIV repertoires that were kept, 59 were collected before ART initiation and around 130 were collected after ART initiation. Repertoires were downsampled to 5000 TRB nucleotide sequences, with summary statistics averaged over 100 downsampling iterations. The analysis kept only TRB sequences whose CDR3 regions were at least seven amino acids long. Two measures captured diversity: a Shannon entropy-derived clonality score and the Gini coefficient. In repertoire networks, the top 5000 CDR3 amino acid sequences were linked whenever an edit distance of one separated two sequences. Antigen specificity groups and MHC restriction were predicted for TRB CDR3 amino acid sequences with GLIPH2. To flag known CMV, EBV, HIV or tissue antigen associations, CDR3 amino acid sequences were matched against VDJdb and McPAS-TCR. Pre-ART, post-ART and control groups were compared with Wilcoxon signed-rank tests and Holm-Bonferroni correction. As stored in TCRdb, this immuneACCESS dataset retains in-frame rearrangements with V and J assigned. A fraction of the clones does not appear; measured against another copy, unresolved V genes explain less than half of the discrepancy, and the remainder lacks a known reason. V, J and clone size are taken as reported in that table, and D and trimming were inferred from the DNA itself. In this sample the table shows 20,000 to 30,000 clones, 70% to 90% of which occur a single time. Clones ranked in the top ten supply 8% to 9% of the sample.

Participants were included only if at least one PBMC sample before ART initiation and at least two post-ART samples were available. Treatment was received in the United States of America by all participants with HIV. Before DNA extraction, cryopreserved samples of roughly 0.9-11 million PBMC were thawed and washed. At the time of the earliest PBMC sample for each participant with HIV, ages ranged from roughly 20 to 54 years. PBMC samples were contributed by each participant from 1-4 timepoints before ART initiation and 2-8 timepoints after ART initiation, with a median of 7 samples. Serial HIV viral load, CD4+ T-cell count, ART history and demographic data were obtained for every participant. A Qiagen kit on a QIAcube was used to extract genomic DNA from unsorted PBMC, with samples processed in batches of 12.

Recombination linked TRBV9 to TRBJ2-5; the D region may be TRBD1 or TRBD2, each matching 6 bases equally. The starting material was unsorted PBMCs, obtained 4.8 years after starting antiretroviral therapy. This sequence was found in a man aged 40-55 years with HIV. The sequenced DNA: TGTGCCAGCAGCGCCGACACGGGGGCACTCCAAGAGACCCAGTACTTC. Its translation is CASSADTGALQETQYF.